This note documents a single T cell receptor (beta chain) sequence. Its antigen is unidentified. Each and every patient relapsed after autologous stem cell transplantation, and patients got differing brentuximab vedotin exposure. Trimming stripped 4 bases from V and 0 bases from J, with 12 bases between. CDR1 is MGHRA and CDR2 is YSYEKL in the germline V gene. The CDR3 is 15 amino acids. Clones were sequenced by immunoSEQ multiplex PCR, and TCRdb holds only the in-frame ones, with some missing. The repertoire holds 40,000 to 50,000 clones, around three quarters seen once, with around 20% in the top ten. The sample comes from a study of PD-1 blockade in classical Hodgkin lymphoma. Whole-study findings and limits: Complete responders had baseline diversity similar to newly diagnosed patients. Individuals initiating nivolumab under 1 year after ASCT were excluded. What caused the repertoire differences, perhaps disease activity or prior therapy, remains undefined.

This receptor was identified in a human donor with classical Hodgkin lymphoma. The sequencing here drew on peripheral blood mononuclear cells (PBMCs), taken at baseline. J is TRBJ1-2 and V is TRBV4-1, with D maybe TRBD1 (5 bases). CDR3: CASSLSGRTNYGYTF. The CDR3 DNA reads TGCGCCAGCAGCCTCTCAGGGCGCACTAACTATGGCTACACCTTC.